This TCR beta chain is from a study of T cell responses to AZD1222 COVID-19 vaccine. There are 14 residues in the CDR3. V dropped 4 bases and J dropped 5 bases, with 16 bases sitting between them. Per germline, CDR1 SGHRS and CDR2 YFSETQ. Study-level points and caveats: Among those given AZD1222, only six were seropositive at baseline.

Using immunoSEQ multiplex PCR, the repertoire was profiled, and TCRdb retains in-frame clones only, with some absent. Found here are 150,000 to 200,000 clones, approximately 90% of them singletons; the top ten hold approximately 1.7%. Second-dose intervals near 4 or 12 weeks were combined. Details on this clone: The antigen remains unidentified.

The input for sequencing was peripheral blood, taken 28 days after the second AZD1222 dose. V usage is TRBV5-1 and J usage is TRBJ2-7; D gene unclear. The TCR originated in an adult who received the AZD1222 COVID-19 vaccine. CDR3 coding DNA: TGCGCCAGCAGCGAGACAAGTTCCTCGAACGAGCAGTACTTC. Amino acids: CASSETSSSNEQYF. The entire variable domain, with the rest obtained from reference TRBV5-1 and TRBJ2-7, is as follows: KAGVTQTPRYLIKTRGQQVTLSCSPISGHRSVSWYQQTPGQGLQFLFEYFSETQRNKGNFPGRFSGRQFSNSRSEMNVSTLELGDSALYLCASSETSSSNEQYFGPGTRLTVT.